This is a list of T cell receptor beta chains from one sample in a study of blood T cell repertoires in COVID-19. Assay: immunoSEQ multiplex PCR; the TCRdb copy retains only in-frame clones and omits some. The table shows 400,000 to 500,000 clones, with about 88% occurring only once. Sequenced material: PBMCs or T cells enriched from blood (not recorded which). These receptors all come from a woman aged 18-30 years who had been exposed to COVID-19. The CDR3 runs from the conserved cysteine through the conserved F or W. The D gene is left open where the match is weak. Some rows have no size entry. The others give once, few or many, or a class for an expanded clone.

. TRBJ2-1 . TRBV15 TGTGCCACCAGCAGAGCGGGGGACTCCTACAATGAGCAGTTCTTC CATSRAGDSYNEQFF
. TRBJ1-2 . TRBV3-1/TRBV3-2 TGTGCCAGCAGCCCCAGGAGGACGGGAGTCTTCTATGGCTACACCTTC CASSPRRTGVFYGYTF
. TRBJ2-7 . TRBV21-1 TGTGCCAGCAGCAAAGACAGATTCTGCATCGAGCAGTACTTC CASSKDRFCIEQYF
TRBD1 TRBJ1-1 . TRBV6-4 TGTGCCAGCAGTGAACAGGGGGGGAACACTGAAGCTTTCTTT CASSEQGGNTEAFF
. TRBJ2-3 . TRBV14 TGTGCCAGCAGCCAAGAAATTTTTGGGGGCTCAGATACGCAGTATTTT CASSQEIFGGSDTQYF
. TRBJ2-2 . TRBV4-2 TGTGCCAGCAGTAACAACGAGCGGTTTGACACCGGGGAGCTGTTTTTT CASSNNERFDTGELFF
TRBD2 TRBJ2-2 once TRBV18 TGTGCCAGCTCACCCTGGACTAGCGGGAGCTCGGGTACCGCCGGGGAGCTGTTTTTT CASSPWTSGSSGTAGELFF
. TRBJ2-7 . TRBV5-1 TGCGCCAGCAGCTTGGGCGGCTACGAGCAGTACTTC CASSLGGYEQYF
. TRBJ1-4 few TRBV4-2 TGTGCCAGCAGCCAAGTGACAGCAACTAATGAAAAACTGTTTTTT CASSQVTATNEKLFF
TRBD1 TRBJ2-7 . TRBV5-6 TGTGCCAGCAGCTACGGGACAGAGTCTTACGAGCAGTACTTC CASSYGTESYEQYF
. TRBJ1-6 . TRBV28 TGTGCCAGCAGCCAACGGGGTTCTTATAATTCACCCCTCCACTTT CASSQRGSYNSPLHF
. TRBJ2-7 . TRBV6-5 TGTGCCAGCAGTTACTCTAACAGCTACGAGCAGTACTTC CASSYSNSYEQYF
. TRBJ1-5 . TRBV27 TGTGCCAGCAGTGTTCCGGGGGGCCGCTCAAAAGTCAATCAGCCCCAGCATTTT CASSVPGGRSKVNQPQHF
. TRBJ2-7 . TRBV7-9 TGTGCCAGCAGCGACCGGGACATGAGGTACGAGCAGTACTTC CASSDRDMRYEQYF
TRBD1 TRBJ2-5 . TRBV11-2 TGTGCCAGCAGCTTAAGGCCGCGACAGGGGACGGGGGAGACCCAGTACTTC CASSLRPRQGTGETQYF
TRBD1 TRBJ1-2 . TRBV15 TGTGCCACCAGCTACCCGGGACAGGGGAATGGCTACACCTTC CATSYPGQGNGYTF
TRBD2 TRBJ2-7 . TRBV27 TGTGCCAGCGCCGAAAATAGCGGGAGGGCCAACTACGAGCAGTACTTC CASAENSGRANYEQYF
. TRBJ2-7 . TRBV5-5 TGTGCCAGCAGCTTGACAGATACCTACGAGCAGTACTTC CASSLTDTYEQYF
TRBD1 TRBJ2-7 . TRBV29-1 TGCAGCGTCGGACAGGTCCACGAGCAGTACTTC CSVGQVHEQYF
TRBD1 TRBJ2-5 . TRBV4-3 TGCGCCAGCAGCCAAGGGGCGGGCTTAGGGGGCTCATCAGAGACCCAGTACTTC CASSQGAGLGGSSETQYF
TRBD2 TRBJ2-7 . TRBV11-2 TGTGCCAGCAGCTACGCTAGCGGGATGTTATACTTC CASSYASGMLYF
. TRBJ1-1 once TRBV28 TGTGCCAGCAGTTTCCGGGATTGGGGCACTGAAGCTTTCTTT CASSFRDWGTEAFF
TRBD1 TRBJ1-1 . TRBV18 TGTGCCAGCTCGCCGACCGGGACAGGGAACACTGAAGCTTTCTTT CASSPTGTGNTEAFF
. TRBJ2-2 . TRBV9 TGTGCCAGCAGCGCCTATACAGGGTCTCCCACCGGGGAGCTGTTTTTT CASSAYTGSPTGELFF
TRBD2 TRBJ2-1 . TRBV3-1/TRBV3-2 TGTGCCAGCAGCGCTACTAGCGGGGCATACAATGAGCAGTTCTTC CASSATSGAYNEQFF
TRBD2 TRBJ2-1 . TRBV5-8 TGTGCCAGCAGCTTGGAGTATGGGAGGGGCTCCTACAATGAGCAGTTCTTC CASSLEYGRGSYNEQFF
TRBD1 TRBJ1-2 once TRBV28 TGTGCCAGCAGCACACGACAGGGGGCGGGTGGCTACACCTTC CASSTRQGAGGYTF
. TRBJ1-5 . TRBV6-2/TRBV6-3 TGTGCCAGCAGTTACTCGGTGGAGAATCAGCCCCAGCATTTT CASSYSVENQPQHF
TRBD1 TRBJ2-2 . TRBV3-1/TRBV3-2 TGTGCCAGCACCTTAGTATACAGGGGGCTGAAGACCGGGGAGCTGTTTTTT CASTLVYRGLKTGELFF
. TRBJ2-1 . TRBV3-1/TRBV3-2 TGTGCCAGCAGCCAAGACAGGGTGGGTTTGGGTGAGCAGTTCTTC CASSQDRVGLGEQFF
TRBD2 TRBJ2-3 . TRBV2 TGTGCCAGTCTAGCGGGAAGCACAGATACGCAGTATTTT CASLAGSTDTQYF
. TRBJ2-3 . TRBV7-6 TGTGCCAGCAGCCAGACTAGTGGCTCCTCCGGAGATACGCAGTATTTT CASSQTSGSSGDTQYF
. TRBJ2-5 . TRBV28 TGTGCCAGCAGTTCTAAGGTGACTTACGGGGAAGAGACCCAGTACTTC CASSSKVTYGEETQYF
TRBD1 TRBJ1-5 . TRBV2 TGTGCCAGCAGTGGACAGGGAGGCGGTCAGCCCCAGCATTTT CASSGQGGGQPQHF
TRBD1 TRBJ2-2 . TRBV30 TGTGCCTGGGAAACGACAGGGGGTACCGGGGAGCTGTTTTTT CAWETTGGTGELFF
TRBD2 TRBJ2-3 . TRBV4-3 TGCGCCAGCAGCCGACTAGCGGGGGTTACAGATACGCAGTATTTT CASSRLAGVTDTQYF
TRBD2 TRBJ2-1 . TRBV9 TGTGCCAGCAGCGTAGAGCCTAGCGGGACCTACAATGAGCAGTTCTTC CASSVEPSGTYNEQFF